Listed here are 15 T cell receptor beta chains from one sample, sequenced in a study of blood T cell repertoires in COVID-19. Here immunoSEQ multiplex PCR was the method, and the copy in TCRdb shows in-frame clones only, minus some. The data hold fewer than 350,000 clones, with approximately 89% observed a single time. Sequenced: peripheral blood. The source of these receptors is a woman aged 60 to 75 with COVID-19, enrolled during active disease.

The chain links TRBV6-2 or TRBV6-3 to TRBJ1-1, with D perhaps TRBD1 (6 bases). Trimming removed 3 bases from V and 1 base from J, with 9 bases in between. Germline CDR1 MNHEY, CDR2 SVGEGT. This CDR3 has 14 residues. CDR3: CASSYNRANTEAFF. DNA for the CDR3: TGTGCCAGCAGTTATAACAGGGCGAACACTGAAGCTTTCTTT.

The gene calls are TRBV30 and TRBJ1-1; D uncertain. This CDR3 spans 12 amino acids. The germline V gene has CDR1 GTSNPN and CDR2 SVGIG (reference sequence). V was pared by 8 bases and J by 1 base, with 11 bases between. The CDR3 loop reads CAGERRNTEAFF. The CDR3 DNA is TGTGCCGGGGAACGGAGGAACACTGAAGCTTTCTTT.

The genes are TRBV4-1 and TRBJ2-1; 10 bases agree with TRBD2. CDR1 is MGHRA and CDR2 is YSYEKL in the germline V gene. J was trimmed by 6 bases and V by 0 bases; bases with no gene match: 11. There are 18 residues in the CDR3. CDR3 nucleotide sequence: TGCGCCAGCAGCCAAGATATGGCTAGCGGGGGAGTACGCAATGAGCAGTTCTTC. It is translated as CASSQDMASGGVRNEQFF.

The rearrangement uses TRBV6-2 or TRBV6-3 and TRBJ1-5; weak D call: TRBD1 (6 bases). The V gene's germline CDR1 is MNHEY and CDR2 SVGEGT. The CDR3 has 11 amino acids. Trimming stripped 2 bases from V and 16 bases from J, with 12 bases between. CDR3 sequence: CASSYQGPFHF. CDR3 DNA: TGTGCCAGCAGTTACCAGGGGCCCTTTCATTTT.

The chain carries TRBV7-6 and TRBJ2-5; D perhaps matches TRBD2 (6 bases). This CDR3 has 15 amino acids. V shed 5 bases and J shed 0 bases, with 13 bases lying between them. Per the germline V gene, CDR1 is SGHVS and CDR2 is FNYEAQ. The CDR3 is CASSPGLLYQETQYF. In DNA, the CDR3 is TGTGCCAGCAGCCCGGGACTCCTGTACCAAGAGACCCAGTACTTC. Filled out from reference TRBV7-6 and TRBJ2-5, the complete variable domain reads GAGVSQSPRYKVTKRGQDVALRCDPISGHVSLYWYRQALGQGPEFLTYFNYEAQQDKSGLPNDRFSAERPEGSISTLTIQRTEQRDSAMYRCASSPGLLYQETQYFGPGTRLLVL.

The CDR3, as DNA: TGTGCCAGCCTTTCCCTGGAAGCTTTCTTT. Translating it yields CASLSLEAFF. This chain joins TRBV18 and TRBJ1-1; D gene uncertain. Germline lookup yields CDR1 KGHSH and CDR2 LQKENI. Trimming cost V 8 bases and J 8 bases, with 9 bases left between them. The CDR3 is made up of 10 amino acids.

The chain has TRBV2 and TRBJ2-3; D is undetermined. The length of the CDR3 is 13 residues. Germline CDR1 reads SNHLY; CDR2 reads FYNNEI. Trimming removed 5 bases at V and 10 bases at J, with 16 bases between. CDR3 residues: CASSLTAAGAQYF. The CDR3 nucleotides read TGTGCCAGCAGTTTGACTGCCGCCGGTGCGCAGTATTTT.

V usage is TRBV2 and J usage is TRBJ2-4, with 12 bases matching TRBD2. J lost 1 base, V lost 0 bases, and 7 bases had no gene match. The CDR3 totals 19 residues. From germline, CDR1 is SNHLY and CDR2 FYNNEI. The CDR3 DNA sequence: TGTGCCAGCAGTGAAGCGCTGCTAGCGGGGGGGCTGGCCAAAAACATTCAGTACTTC. Its translation is CASSEALLAGGLAKNIQYF. The entire variable domain, with the rest obtained from reference TRBV2 and TRBJ2-4, is as follows: EPEVTQTPSHQVTQMGQEVILRCVPISNHLYFYWYRQILGQKVEFLVSFYNNEISEKSEIFDDQFSVERPDGSNFTLKIRSTKLEDSAMYFCASSEALLAGGLAKNIQYFGAGTRLSVL.

The CDR3: CASSLRGAGTEAFF. Here the CDR3 DNA reads TGTGCCAGTAGTCTCAGGGGGGCGGGCACTGAAGCTTTCTTT. The chain uses TRBV19 and TRBJ1-1; the match to TRBD1 covers 7 bases. CDR3 size: 14 residues. Unmatched junction bases numbered 7, after V lost 5 bases and J lost 4 bases. Germline loops: CDR1 LNHDA, CDR2 SQIVND (reference sequence).

V usage is TRBV7-2 and J usage is TRBJ1-5, with TRBD1 identical over 8 bases. The V gene's germline CDR1 is SGHTA and CDR2 FQGNSA. With V trimmed by 2 bases and J by 5 bases, 5 bases remained unmatched. This CDR3 is built from 15 residues. DNA for the CDR3: TGTGCCAGCAGCTTAACAGGGGGGTTCGATCAGCCCCAGCATTTT. Its translation: CASSLTGGFDQPQHF.

The genes are TRBV5-1 and TRBJ1-2; D is undetermined. Trimming removed 4 bases from V and 9 bases from J, with 19 bases in between. The CDR3 sequence is 14 residues long. Germline V gene data show CDR1 as SGHRS and CDR2 as YFSETQ. CDR3 amino acids: CASSRSGPTTSYTF. In DNA form, the CDR3 reads TGCGCCAGCAGCCGATCGGGCCCGACTACAAGCTACACCTTC.

This chain links TRBV5-1 with TRBJ1-5; perhaps TRBD1 as D (5 bases). Trimming left V 9 bases short and J 0 bases short, with 22 bases between. The CDR3 runs to 17 residues. Germline lookup yields CDR1 SGHRS and CDR2 YFSETQ. The CDR3 sequence is CATLGVQGPYSNQPQHF. In DNA form, the CDR3 reads TGCGCCACCCTAGGGGTGCAGGGCCCATATAGCAATCAGCCCCAGCATTTT.

The chain carries TRBV5-6 and TRBJ1-3, with D unresolved. CDR3 size: 12 residues. Trimming cost V 2 bases and J 2 bases, with 2 bases left between them. Germline V CDR1 and CDR2: SGHDT, YYEEEE. CDR3 loop: CASSFTGNTIYF. In DNA, the CDR3 is TGTGCCAGCAGCTTTACTGGAAACACCATATATTTT.

V is TRBV18 and J is TRBJ1-4; D might be TRBD1 (6 bases). CDR1 and CDR2 from the germline V gene are KGHSH and LQKENI. Trimming took 8 bases from V and 4 from J, leaving 11 bases between them. CDR3 size: 13 residues. CDR3 in DNA: TGTGCCAGCGCCAGGGGCCGTAATGAAAAACTGTTTTTT. Translated: CASARGRNEKLFF.

This chain connects TRBV6-4 to TRBJ2-2, with a possible D match to TRBD1 (6 bases). Germline V lookup: CDR1 MRHNA, CDR2 SNTAGT. This CDR3 region has 13 residues. V shed 6 bases and J shed 4 bases, with 9 bases lying between them. The CDR3 reads CASSRGVTGELFF. The DNA for the CDR3 is TGTGCCAGCAGCAGGGGAGTCACCGGGGAGCTGTTTTTT.